These 24 T cell receptor beta chains were all obtained from the same sample, sequenced in a study of OX40 agonist ivuxolimab in advanced cancers. The repertoire was sequenced with immunoSEQ multiplex PCR; TCRdb's copy has only in-frame clones and lacks some. Among 65,000 to 95,000 clones listed, just over 90% were seen once. The sequencing used CD4+ or CD8+ T cells sorted from blood, collected in a trial of the OX40 agonist ivuxolimab. The receptor set was obtained from an adult with an advanced solid tumor such as melanoma, head and neck, liver or kidney cancer.

The chain links TRBV18 to TRBJ2-1; 11 bases line up with TRBD1. V was clipped by 3 bases and J by 2 bases; unmatched bases: 6. The CDR3 consists of 17 residues. Germline CDR1 and CDR2: KGHSH and LQKENI. The CDR3, as DNA: TGTGCCAGCTCACCTAACGGACAGGGGGCACCCTACAATGAGCAGTTCTTC. Translation gives CASSPNGQGAPYNEQFF. The whole variable domain, filled in from reference TRBV18 and TRBJ2-1, reads NAGVMQNPRHLVRRRGQEARLRCSPMKGHSHVYWYRQLPEEGLKFMVYLQKENIIDESGMPKERFSAEFPKEGPSILRIQQVVRGDSAAYFCASSPNGQGAPYNEQFFGPGTRLTVL.

The chain uses TRBV4-1 and TRBJ2-5; 7 bases align to TRBD1. Losses at the gene ends were 4 bases for V and 2 bases for J; bases not matched to a gene: 7. The CDR3 runs to 15 residues. CDR1 and CDR2 from the germline V gene are MGHRA and YSYEKL. The CDR3 is CASSLQTGLQETQYF. The CDR3 DNA sequence: TGCGCCAGCAGCCTTCAGACAGGGCTACAAGAGACCCAGTACTTC.

J is TRBJ2-7 and V is TRBV11-2; 10 bases fit TRBD1. Unmatched junction bases numbered 17, after V lost 5 bases and J lost 4 bases. The germline CDR1 and CDR2 sequences are SGHAT and FQNNGV. This CDR3 comprises 18 residues. DNA of the CDR3: TGTGCCAGCAGCGCCCGACTGCCGCGACAGGGGGCTTTTTACGAGCAGTACTTC. Amino acids: CASSARLPRQGAFYEQYF. Full variable domain (rest looked up from reference TRBV11-2 and TRBJ2-7): EAGVAQSPRYKIIEKRQSVAFWCNPISGHATLYWYQQILGQGPKLLIQFQNNGVVDDSQLPKDRFSAERLKGVDSTLKIQPAKLEDSAVYLCASSARLPRQGAFYEQYFGPGTRLTVT.

The genes are TRBV7-2 and TRBJ2-7; 7 bases agree with TRBD1. With V trimmed by 5 bases and J by 2 bases, 9 bases remained unmatched. The V gene's germline CDR1 is SGHTA and CDR2 FQGNSA. The CDR3 is made up of 15 amino acids. This CDR3 is CASSRTPGQTYEQYF. CDR3 nucleotides: TGTGCCAGCAGCCGCACGCCGGGACAGACCTACGAGCAGTACTTC.

The gene calls are TRBV7-9 and TRBJ2-5; D gene ambiguous. Trimming removed 2 bases at V and 5 bases at J, with 12 bases between. Germline-derived CDR1 and CDR2 are SEHNR and FQNEAQ (reference sequence). The CDR3 is 14 residues long. The CDR3 region is CASSLRANEETQYF. CDR3 DNA: TGTGCCAGCAGCTTAAGGGCTAATGAGGAGACCCAGTACTTC.

This clone was seen a single time. The chain employs TRBV2 and TRBJ1-5; D uncertain. Deletions cut 7 bases from V and 3 bases from J, with 7 bases between. The CDR3 extends over 12 amino acids. CDR1 is SNHLY and CDR2 is FYNNEI in the germline V gene. The CDR3 here is CASKKANQPQHF. CDR3 bases: TGTGCCAGCAAGAAGGCCAATCAGCCCCAGCATTTT.

The V gene is TRBV11-2, the J gene TRBJ2-7, with D perhaps TRBD1 (5 bases). Trimming took off 3 bases at V and 0 bases at J, with 15 bases between the two ends. The CDR3 spans 16 residues. CDR1 is SGHAT, CDR2 FQNNGV, per germline. Here the CDR3 DNA reads TGTGCCAGCAGCTTCAGTACAGGTAGCAGCTCCTACGAGCAGTACTTC. It yields the protein CASSFSTGSSSYEQYF.

The chain has TRBV19 and TRBJ1-5, with D unresolved. The CDR3 runs to 15 residues. The ends were cut back, 0 bases at V and 4 bases at J, with 10 bases in the middle. Germline CDR1 and CDR2: LNHDA and SQIVND (reference sequence). The chain's CDR3 is CASSIDRPVNQPQHF. Written as DNA, the CDR3 is TGTGCCAGTAGTATAGATAGACCAGTTAATCAGCCCCAGCATTTT.

This sequence joins TRBV7-2 and TRBJ1-3; 8 bases align to TRBD1. Germline V CDR1 and CDR2: SGHTA, FQGNSA. This CDR3 contains 16 residues. V gave up 1 base and J gave up 4 bases; unmatched junction bases: 6. CDR3 sequence: CASSLGRGRGGNTIYF. The CDR3 DNA reads TGTGCCAGCAGCTTAGGCAGGGGGCGAGGCGGAAACACCATATATTTT.

The chain carries TRBV6-5 and TRBJ1-2; weak D call: TRBD1 (6 bases). This CDR3 has 14 residues. V lost 0 bases to trimming and J lost 5 bases, with 10 bases between them. Germline V lookup: CDR1 MNHEY, CDR2 SVGAGI. For the CDR3, the DNA is TGTGCCAGCAGTTACTCGAGGACAGCTTATGGCTACACCTTC. It is translated as CASSYSRTAYGYTF.

This clone was observed a single time. The chain has TRBV29-1 and TRBJ1-1; the D gene is possibly TRBD1 (6 bases). V was pared by 6 bases and J by 5 bases, with 19 bases between. This CDR3 comprises 14 residues. The V gene's germline CDR1 is SQVTM and CDR2 ANQGSEA. The CDR3 sequence is CSVKFNRESTEAFF. The CDR3 nucleotides are TGCAGCGTCAAATTCAACAGGGAAAGTACTGAAGCTTTCTTT.

The genes are TRBV19 and TRBJ2-5; D ambiguous. Trimming left V 4 bases short and J 1 base short, with 16 bases between. Germline V gene data show CDR1 as LNHDA and CDR2 as SQIVND (reference sequence). This CDR3 is built from 16 residues. CDR3 region: CASSRSGPWTQETQYF. The CDR3 DNA reads as TGTGCCAGTAGTAGGTCCGGGCCCTGGACCCAAGAGACCCAGTACTTC.

The rearrangement joins TRBV28 to TRBJ1-5; no reliable D call. The CDR3 sequence is 13 residues long. V lost 5 bases to trimming and J lost 6 bases, with 11 bases between them. Germline V lookup: CDR1 MDHEN, CDR2 SYDVKM. CDR3 loop: CASSPTFSQPQHF. As DNA, the CDR3 is TGTGCCAGCAGTCCGACTTTCTCTCAGCCCCAGCATTTT.

This chain uses TRBV28 with TRBJ1-5; tentative D call: TRBD1 (5 bases). The CDR3 has 14 amino acids. The V end was cut by 7 bases, the J end by 1 base, with 11 bases between. CDR1 and CDR2 (germline): MDHEN, SYDVKM. The CDR3 loop is CASIRGWSNQPQHF. As DNA, the CDR3 is TGTGCCAGCATTCGGGGGTGGAGCAATCAGCCCCAGCATTTT.

This clone was recorded only once. The V gene is TRBV7-3, the J gene TRBJ2-5, with 9 positions matching TRBD1. Looked up from germline, CDR1 is SGHTA and CDR2 is FQGTGA. The CDR3 contains 15 residues. V dropped 5 bases and J dropped 4; count of bases not matched to a gene: 8. CDR3 nucleotides: TGTGCCAGCAGCCCACAGGGGGCTTGGGTAGAGACCCAGTACTTC. This translates into CASSPQGAWVETQYF.

The chain couples TRBV19 to TRBJ2-2, with 7 bases lining up with TRBD2. The CDR3 is made up of 16 amino acids. The germline CDR1 and CDR2 sequences are LNHDA and SQIVND (reference sequence). V trimming: 5 bases; J trimming: 2 bases; junction bases outside the gene matches: 8. The CDR3 region is CASSAWRLANTGELFF. In DNA form, the CDR3 reads TGTGCCAGTAGTGCTTGGCGACTAGCCAACACCGGGGAGCTGTTTTTT. Based on the CDR3 plus reference TRBV19 and TRBJ2-2, the full variable domain is DGGITQSPKYLFRKEGQNVTLSCEQNLNHDAMYWYRQDPGQGLRLIYYSQIVNDFQKGDIAEGYSVSREKKESFPLTVTSAQKNPTAFYLCASSAWRLANTGELFFGEGSRLTVL.

The V call is TRBV10-3, the J call TRBJ2-3; D may be TRBD1 (6 bases). With 4 bases removed from V and 0 bases from J, the gap between germline ends came to 17 bases. The germline V gene encodes CDR1 ENHRY and CDR2 SYGVKD. The CDR3 loop spans 17 amino acids. Here the CDR3 reads CAISGRYTTGSTDTQYF. The CDR3 DNA reads as TGTGCCATCAGTGGGCGTTATACGACAGGTAGCACAGATACGCAGTATTTT.

This chain connects TRBV23-1 to TRBJ1-3; D remains unclear. TRBV23-1 is an ORF; its function is uncertain. The CDR3 covers 15 residues. V lost 0 bases and J 4 bases, leaving 10 bases between the germline ends. The CDR3 DNA follows: TGCGCCAGCAGTCAATCGGGAGTGTGCGGAAACACCATATATTTT. Translation: CASSQSGVCGNTIYF.

J is TRBJ2-7 and V is TRBV19; unclear D gene. The CDR3 length is 12 residues. Germline lookup yields CDR1 LNHDA and CDR2 SQIVND (reference sequence). The V gene lost 4 bases and the J gene lost 2 bases, with 6 bases spanning the gap. The CDR3 DNA reads as TGTGCCAGTAGTAGGGATACCTACGAGCAGTACTTC. This codes for CASSRDTYEQYF. Full variable domain (missing parts from reference TRBV19 and TRBJ2-7): DGGITQSPKYLFRKEGQNVTLSCEQNLNHDAMYWYRQDPGQGLRLIYYSQIVNDFQKGDIAEGYSVSREKKESFPLTVTSAQKNPTAFYLCASSRDTYEQYFGPGTRLTVT.

This chain joins TRBV19 and TRBJ2-3; D not resolved. V was trimmed by 4 bases and J by 2 bases, leaving 7 bases between them. The CDR3 has 13 amino acids. CDR1 LNHDA and CDR2 SQIVND come from the germline V gene (reference sequence). The CDR3 region has the DNA TGTGCCAGTAGTAGCGGAGCCACAGATACGCAGTATTTT. It encodes CASSSGATDTQYF.

The chain recombines TRBV6-6 with TRBJ2-4; D remains unclear. V shed 7 bases and J shed 7 bases, with 11 bases lying between them. Germline V gene data show CDR1 as MNHNY and CDR2 as SVGAGI (reference sequence). CDR3 length equals 12 residues. The CDR3 is CASTPERNIQYF. In DNA form, the CDR3 reads TGTGCCAGCACCCCCGAAAGGAACATTCAGTACTTC.

This sequence joins TRBV28 and TRBJ2-7; 7 nucleotides match TRBD2. The CDR3 is 14 residues long. V was pared by 4 bases and J by 5 bases, with 8 bases of the junction left unmatched. Germline CDR1 reads MDHEN; CDR2 reads SYDVKM. CDR3 protein: CASSSGGSTHEQYF. For the CDR3, the DNA is TGTGCCAGCAGTTCCGGGGGGTCCACCCACGAGCAGTACTTC.

This chain joins TRBV5-1 and TRBJ1-1; D not resolved. The CDR3 has 13 residues. Trimming took 5 bases from V and 2 from J, leaving 10 bases between them. The germline V gene encodes CDR1 SGHRS and CDR2 YFSETQ. The CDR3: CASRRAENTEAFF. The CDR3 nucleotides read TGCGCCAGCAGGCGGGCGGAAAACACTGAAGCTTTCTTT.

V and J are TRBV4-3 and TRBJ2-7; D might be TRBD1 (6 bases). Germline CDR1 LGHNA, CDR2 YSLEER. The CDR3 has 17 residues. The V end lost 0 bases, the J end lost 2 bases, and 17 bases lay between the germline ends. The CDR3 sequence is CASSQDLRGSSTYEQYF. CDR3 nucleotides: TGCGCCAGCAGCCAAGATCTGAGGGGGAGTAGTACCTACGAGCAGTACTTC.